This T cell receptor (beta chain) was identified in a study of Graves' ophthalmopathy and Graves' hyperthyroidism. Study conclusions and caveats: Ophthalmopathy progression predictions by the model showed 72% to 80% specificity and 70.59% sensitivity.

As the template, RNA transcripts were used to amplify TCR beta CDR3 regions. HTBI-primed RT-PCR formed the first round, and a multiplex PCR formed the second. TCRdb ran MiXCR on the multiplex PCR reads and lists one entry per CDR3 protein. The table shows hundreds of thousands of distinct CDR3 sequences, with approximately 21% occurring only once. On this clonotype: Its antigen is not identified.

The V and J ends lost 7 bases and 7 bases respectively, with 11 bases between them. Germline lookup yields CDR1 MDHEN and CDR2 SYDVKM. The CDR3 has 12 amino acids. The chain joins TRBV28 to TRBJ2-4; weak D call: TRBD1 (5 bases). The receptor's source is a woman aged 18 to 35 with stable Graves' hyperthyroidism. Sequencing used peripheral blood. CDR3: CASTQKGNIQYF. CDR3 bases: TGTGCCAGCACACAAAAGGGGAACATTCAGTACTTC.